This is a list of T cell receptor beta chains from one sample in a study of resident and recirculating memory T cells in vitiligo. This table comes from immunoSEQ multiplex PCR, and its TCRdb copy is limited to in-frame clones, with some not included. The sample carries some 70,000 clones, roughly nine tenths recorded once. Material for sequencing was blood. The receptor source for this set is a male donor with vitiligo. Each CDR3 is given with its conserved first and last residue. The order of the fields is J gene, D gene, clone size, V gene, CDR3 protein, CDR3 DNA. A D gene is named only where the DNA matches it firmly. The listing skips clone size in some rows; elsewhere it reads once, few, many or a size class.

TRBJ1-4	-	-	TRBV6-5	CASSYAGGSYEKLFF	TGTGCCAGCAGTTACGCCGGAGGGTCATATGAAAAACTGTTTTTT
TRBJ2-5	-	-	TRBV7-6	CASSPRQTPESETQYF	TGTGCCAGCAGCCCACGACAGACCCCAGAGTCGGAGACCCAGTACTTC
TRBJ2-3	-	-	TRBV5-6	CASSHTDTQYF	TGTGCCAGCAGCCACACAGATACGCAGTATTTT
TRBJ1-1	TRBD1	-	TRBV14	CASSGTGVPSIFTGIGAFF	TGTGCCAGCAGCGGGACAGGGGTACCCTCGATTTTCACTGGAATAGGCGCTTTCTTT
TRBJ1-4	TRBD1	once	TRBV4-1	CASSLGQGLRATNEKLFF	TGCGCCAGCAGCCTTGGACAGGGTTTACGTGCAACTAATGAAAAACTGTTTTTT
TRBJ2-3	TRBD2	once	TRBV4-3	CASSQEPTSGGTDTQYF	TGCGCCAGCAGCCAAGAACCGACTAGCGGGGGAACAGATACGCAGTATTTT
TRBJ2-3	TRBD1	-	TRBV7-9	CASSLERQGAADTQYF	TGTGCCAGCAGCCTAGAAAGACAGGGGGCTGCGGATACGCAGTATTTT
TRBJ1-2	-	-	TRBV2	CASSPGTSSFYGYTF	TGTGCCAGCAGCCCCGGGACAAGTTCTTTCTATGGCTACACCTTC
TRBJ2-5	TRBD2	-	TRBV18	CASSPAGGQETQYF	TGTGCCAGCTCACCAGCGGGAGGACAGGAGACCCAGTACTTC
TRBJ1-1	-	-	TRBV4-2	CASSQDDPTGEGEAFF	TGTGCCAGCAGCCAAGATGACCCCACCGGGGAGGGTGAAGCTTTCTTT
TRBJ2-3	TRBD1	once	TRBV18	CASSPIGGRDTQYF	TGTGCCAGCTCACCCATAGGGGGCCGTGATACGCAGTATTTT
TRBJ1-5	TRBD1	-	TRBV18	CASSPGTGQGSPQHF	TGTGCCAGCTCGCCCGGGACAGGGCAAGGATCGCCCCAGCATTTT
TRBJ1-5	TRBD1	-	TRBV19	CASSSQGNSNQPQHF	TGTGCCAGTAGTTCACAGGGGAATAGCAATCAGCCCCAGCATTTT
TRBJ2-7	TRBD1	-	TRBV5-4	CASSLEGGGYEQYF	TGTGCCAGCAGCTTAGAAGGGGGCGGTTACGAGCAGTACTTC
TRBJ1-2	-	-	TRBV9	CASSVVGSSYGYTF	TGTGCCAGCAGCGTAGTGGGCAGCTCCTATGGCTACACCTTC
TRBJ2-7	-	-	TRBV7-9	CASSLYYEQYF	TGTGCCAGCAGCCTATACTACGAGCAGTACTTC
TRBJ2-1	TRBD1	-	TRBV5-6	CASSLTGTGDSEQFF	TGTGCCAGCAGCCTAACCGGGACAGGGGACAGTGAGCAGTTCTTC
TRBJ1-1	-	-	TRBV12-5	CASGSHTNRGVNTEAFF	TGTGCTAGTGGGTCCCATACCAACCGGGGAGTGAACACTGAAGCTTTCTTT
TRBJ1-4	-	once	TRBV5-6	CASSFWQINEKLFF	TGTGCCAGCAGCTTTTGGCAGATAAATGAAAAACTGTTTTTT
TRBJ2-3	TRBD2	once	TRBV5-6	CASSARTSTDTQYF	TGTGCCAGCAGCGCACGGACTAGTACAGATACGCAGTATTTT
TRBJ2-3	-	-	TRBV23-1	CASSQLDRGVSSTDTQYF	TGCGCCAGCAGTCAATTGGACCGCGGGGTCAGTAGCACAGATACGCAGTATTTT
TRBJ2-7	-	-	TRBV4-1	CASSQDPTSFSEQYF	TGCGCCAGCAGCCAAGACCCGACTAGTTTTAGCGAGCAGTACTTC
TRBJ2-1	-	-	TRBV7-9	CASSLEGGGYNEQFF	TGTGCCAGCAGCTTAGAAGGGGGGGGATACAATGAGCAGTTCTTC
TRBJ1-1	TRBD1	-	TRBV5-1	CASSLGQGETEAFF	TGCGCCAGCAGCTTGGGACAGGGAGAAACTGAAGCTTTCTTT
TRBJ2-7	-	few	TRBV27	CASSNGGTDYEQYF	TGTGCCAGCAGCAACGGGGGAACCGACTACGAGCAGTACTTC
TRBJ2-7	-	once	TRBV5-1	CASSPDPLAYEQYF	TGCGCCAGCAGCCCCGATCCGCTAGCCTACGAGCAGTACTTC
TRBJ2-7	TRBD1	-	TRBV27	CASNPGTVPYEQYF	TGTGCCAGCAACCCGGGGACAGTACCCTACGAGCAGTACTTC
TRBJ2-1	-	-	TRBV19	CASSGLQVSYNEQFF	TGTGCCAGTAGCGGCCTTCAGGTCTCCTACAATGAGCAGTTCTTC
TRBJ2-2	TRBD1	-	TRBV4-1	CASSQVQGAAGELFF	TGCGCCAGCAGCCAGGTTCAGGGGGCCGCCGGGGAGCTGTTTTTT
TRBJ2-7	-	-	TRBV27	CASSLPSGGEQYF	TGTGCCAGCAGTTTACCCTCCGGCGGAGAGCAGTACTTC
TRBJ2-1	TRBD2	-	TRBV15	CATSREGTSGGNEQFF	TGTGCCACCAGCAGAGAGGGGACTAGCGGGGGGAATGAGCAGTTCTTC
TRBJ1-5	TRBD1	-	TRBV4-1	CASSQEGPGGWQPQHF	TGCGCCAGCAGCCAAGAAGGGCCAGGGGGGTGGCAGCCCCAGCATTTT
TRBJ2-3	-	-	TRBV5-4	CASSLDNGPGDTQYF	TGTGCCAGCAGCTTGGACAACGGGCCGGGGGATACGCAGTATTTT
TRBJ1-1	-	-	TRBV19	CASSTTTGPQPEAFF	TGTGCCAGTAGTACTACTACAGGGCCCCAGCCTGAAGCTTTCTTT
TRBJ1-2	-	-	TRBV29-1	CSVGGWSTNAF	TGCAGCGTTGGGGGCTGGTCTACAAATGCCTTC
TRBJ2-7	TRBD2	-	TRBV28	CASRVAGGLHEQYF	TGTGCCAGCAGGGTAGCGGGGGGGCTCCACGAGCAGTACTTC
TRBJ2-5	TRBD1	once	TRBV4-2	CASSLMDRAQETQYF	TGTGCCAGCAGCCTTATGGACAGGGCCCAAGAGACCCAGTACTTC
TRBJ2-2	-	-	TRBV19	CASAIGVGMVPGELFF	TGTGCCAGTGCGATCGGGGTGGGGATGGTCCCCGGGGAGCTGTTTTTT
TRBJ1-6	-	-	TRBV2	CASREQGSDNSPLHF	TGTGCCAGCAGGGAACAGGGCTCGGATAATTCACCCCTCCACTTT
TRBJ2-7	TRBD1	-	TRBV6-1	CASSGQGDTNQYF	TGTGCCAGCAGTGGACAGGGGGATACGAATCAGTACTTC
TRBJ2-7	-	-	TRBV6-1	CASSDLATFSYEQYF	TGTGCCAGCAGTGATCTTGCGACATTTTCCTACGAGCAGTACTTC
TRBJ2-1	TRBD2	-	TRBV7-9	CASSLETSGVNEQFF	TGTGCCAGCAGCTTAGAGACTAGCGGGGTCAATGAGCAGTTCTTC
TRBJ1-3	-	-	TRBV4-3	CASSQDAQGGFDTIYF	TGCGCCAGCAGCCAAGATGCACAGGGAGGGTTTGACACCATATATTTT
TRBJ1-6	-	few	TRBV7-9	CASSGSDKGTLGSPLHF	TGTGCCAGCAGCGGCAGCGACAAGGGGACTCTGGGGTCACCCCTCCACTTT
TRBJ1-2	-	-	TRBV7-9	CATYREVVYGYTF	TGTGCCACCTACAGGGAAGTCGTCTATGGCTACACCTTC
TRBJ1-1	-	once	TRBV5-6	CASSLGSARGNTEAFF	TGTGCCAGCAGCTTGGGGTCGGCCAGAGGGAACACTGAAGCTTTCTTT
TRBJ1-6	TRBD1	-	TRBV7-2	CASSPGGQGFMNSPLHF	TGTGCCAGCAGCCCGGGTGGACAGGGGTTTATGAATTCACCCCTCCACTTT
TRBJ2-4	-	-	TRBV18	CASSLSTGIAKNIQYF	TGTGCCAGCTCGCTTTCGACAGGAATAGCCAAAAACATTCAGTACTTC
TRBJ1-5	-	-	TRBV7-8	CASSLQKDRSFSNQPQHF	TGTGCCAGCAGCTTACAGAAGGACAGAAGTTTCAGCAATCAGCCCCAGCATTTT
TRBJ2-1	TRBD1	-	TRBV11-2	CASSPIGTGSYNEQFF	TGTGCCAGCAGCCCGATCGGGACAGGGTCCTACAATGAGCAGTTCTTC